This TCR beta chain was retrieved from a study of vaccination and CD4 T cells after COVID-19 (dated by TCRdb to the early 2020s). About the full investigation: Convalescent patients had a positive SARS-CoV-2 result on nasal swab PCR, and of these patients, several had mild disease and one had severe disease. The convalescent cohort comprised six males and four females, including two Hispanic individuals, seven Caucasians, two Asians and one multiracial person. The time from the second vaccine dose to post-vaccine blood sampling had a median of roughly 79 days and ranged from about 14 to 250 days. The spike-specific CD4+ TCR repertoire was compared before and after mRNA vaccination in over 9 COVID-19 convalescent patients and several infection-naive healthy vaccine recipients. Culture stimuli were overlapping spike peptide pools from SARS-CoV-2 and from the common cold coronaviruses HCoV-NL63, HCoV-OC43 and HCoV-229E. Each participant got two doses of either the Pfizer-BioNTech BNT162b2 vaccine (n=8) or the Moderna mRNA-1273 vaccine (n=2). Post-COVID blood samples were collected from convalescent patients a median of roughly 100 days after diagnosis, with a range of about 30 to 161 days. Control cultures received a CEFX viral epitope pool as the positive control, an HIV-1 Nef peptide pool as the negative control, or no peptide.

Study-wide conclusions, independent of this receptor: The median number of SARS-CoV-2-reactive clonotypes rose from under 25 after infection to 38 after vaccination, but the change was not significant. Relatively few convalescent patients were included in the study, and early timepoints after natural infection were not analyzed. In convalescent patients, a median about 86% of post-vaccine SARS-CoV-2-reactive clones were detected only after vaccination, and vaccine-specific priming was suggested by this finding. In convalescent patients, nearly all vaccine-specific clones (304 of 307) were found to be mono-reactive for SARS-CoV-2 spike rather than cross-reactive with common cold coronaviruses.

This specimen's treatment or condition label, interpreted: roughly 11-day PBMC culture with coronavirus spike peptide pools or control peptides (ViraFEST assay). To expand antigen-specific T cells with peptide pools and then pick out the expanded clonotypes through TCR sequencing, the study relied on the ViraFEST assay. The positive SARS-CoV-2 PCR tests of the convalescent patients were dated from March to December 2020, before the Alpha, Beta and Delta variants emerged in the United States. PBMCs were cultured at 1.5 million to 2.5 million per well in IMDM supplemented with around 5.5% human AB serum and about 9.5 IU/ml IL-2, with 9.5 to 10 ug/ml peptide pools added. On days 3 and 7, half of the culture medium was replaced with fresh IL-2-containing medium. After roughly 11 days of culture, CD4+ T cells were isolated by negative selection with the EasySep CD4+ T cell isolation kit. Ficoll-Paque Plus gradient centrifugation was used to isolate PBMCs from whole blood, and the isolated PBMCs were then either used fresh or cryopreserved at -140C. Triplicate wells were generally used for each culture condition.

Libraries were made using PCR. DNA from cultured CD4+ T cells underwent TCR sequencing with the Oncomine TCR Beta short-read assay at the Johns Hopkins FTIC core. The QIAamp micro DNA kit was used to extract genomic DNA from the cultured CD4+ T cells. Oncomine TCR Beta libraries from cultured CD4+ T cells were pooled using unique dual indexes and sequenced on an Illumina iSeq 100. Concerning the study's data processing: Non-productive sequences were removed, and CDR3s that did not start with C, did not end with F or W, or were shorter than 7 amino acids were discarded. The MANAFEST web application was used to identify antigen-specific clonotypes by comparing peptide-stimulated wells against reference wells and other culture wells. For a clone to be called positive, the clone needed an FDR below 0.05, an odds ratio above 5, and a productive frequency above 0.1% in at least two of three replicate wells. A clonotype was classed as cross-reactive if the clonotype showed significant expansion both in SARS-CoV-2 spike wells and in at least one common cold coronavirus spike condition. Levenshtein distances (stringdist) and unrooted phylogenetic trees (ape) in R version 3.6.1 were used to assess CDR3 homology. The public reads were run again by TCRdb, first through fastp at Q25 and then through MiXCR, and only productive beta chains were kept. Under each unique CDR3 protein, matching rows form one entry showing the most common genes and DNA. The V and J calls follow TCRdb's processing rather than the paper's. A total of more than 10,000 distinct CDR3 sequences appear in this sample, roughly 30% of them only once. The ten largest account for about 13% of the sample.

This clonotype was picked up a small number of times. Its recognized antigen is unknown. Within one base of it there is no much larger clone, and no base qualities were kept. The CDR3 goes from the cysteine to the phenylalanine over 15 residues. This entry keeps only the CDR3 DNA: 45 bases, framed from base 1. Sequences SGHNT (CDR1) and YYREEE (CDR2) are obtained from the germline V gene (reference sequence). Clipping removes 3 bases from V and 7 bases from J, with 9 as the unmatched junction base count. The chain was built from TRBV5-4 and TRBJ1-3; 8 bases in the junction line up with TRBD1. Sequenced material: CD4+ T cells from blood, cultured in vitro, taken after SARS-CoV-2 vaccination. This TCR derives from a human donor who had recovered from COVID-19. For the CDR3, the sequence is CASSYQDRGSNTIYF. DNA sequence: TGTGCCAGCAGCTATCAAGACAGGGGCAGCAACACCATATATTTT.